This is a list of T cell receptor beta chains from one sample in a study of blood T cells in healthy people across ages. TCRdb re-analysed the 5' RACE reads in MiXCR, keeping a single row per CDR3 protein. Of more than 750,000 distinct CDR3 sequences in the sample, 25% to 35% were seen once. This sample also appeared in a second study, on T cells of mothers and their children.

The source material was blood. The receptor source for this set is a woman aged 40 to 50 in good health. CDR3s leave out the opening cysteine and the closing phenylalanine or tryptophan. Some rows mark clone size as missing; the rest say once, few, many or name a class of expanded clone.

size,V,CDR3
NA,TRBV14,ASSQDNPDRAYGYT
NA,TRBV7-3,ASRQVNEKLF
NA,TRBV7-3,ASSSGTGGAETQY
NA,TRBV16,ASSQSLDRSYEQY
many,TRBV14,ASGRALTEAF
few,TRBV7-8,ASSLDLTAYGYT
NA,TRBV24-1,ATSDGTVLTNNEQF
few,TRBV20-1,SAPHPSTGELF
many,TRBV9,ASSVEGGGETQY
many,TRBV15,ATSLRGEEQY
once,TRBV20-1,SATGGDTEAF
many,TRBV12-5,ASVPTLRRQETQY
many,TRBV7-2,ASSGTGGETQY
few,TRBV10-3,AISVIAGTSGDWY
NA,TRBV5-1,ASSLGARMNTEAF
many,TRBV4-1,ASSQEGRVQETQY
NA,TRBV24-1,ATSDPRTGGVYGYT
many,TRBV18,ASSPGTGKNIQY
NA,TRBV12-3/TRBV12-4,ASSLSGTGQNQPQH
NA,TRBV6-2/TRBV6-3,TSSYEGRGSNQPQH
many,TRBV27,ASSWGQAQGTQY
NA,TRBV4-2,VSSQDDDVETQY
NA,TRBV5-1,ASSLESWIGGYGYT
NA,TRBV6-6,ASSFGQEPYNEQF
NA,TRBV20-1,SAYLPGTSAGEQY
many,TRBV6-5,ASSYGLARKTQY
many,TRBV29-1,SVGGNRDYGYT
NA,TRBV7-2,ASSLFRGTGSYEQY
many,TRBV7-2,ASSPSRGAGGGEQY
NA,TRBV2,ASNYQVRNTGELF
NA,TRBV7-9,ASSTGGSGYEQY
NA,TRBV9,ASSVELARYNEQF
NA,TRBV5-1,ASSNTGVDTEAF
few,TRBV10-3,AISETGGANQPQH
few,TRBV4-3,ASSLGTGDSYEQY
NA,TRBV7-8,ASSLVGPSANSPLH
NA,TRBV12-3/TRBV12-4,ASADRGGNTEAF
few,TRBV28,ASSPAEAGNYGYT
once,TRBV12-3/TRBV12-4,ASSSFTGRYADTQY
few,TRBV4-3,ASSQDQAGYGYT
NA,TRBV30,AWRSDFDRVGQETQY